This TCR beta chain emerged from a study of blood T cells in healthy people across ages. This clonotype has a count of ten or more. Antigen specificity is unknown. The study's findings and limits: Diversity figures based on one million T cells were deemed too low. Naive T cell percentage showed a strong correlation with TCR beta diversity. As age increased, TCR beta diversity per million T cells fell in a roughly linear fashion.

A second roughly 6 to 11 cycle PCR used barcoded and J-beta primers. There were at least 2.5 million CDR3-containing paired-end reads obtained from each sample. Each CDR3 protein is one row after TCRdb ran MiXCR on the 5' RACE reads. This sample has about 640,000 distinct CDR3 sequences; less than 35% occur once, and the top ten carry around 14%. CDR1 is SEHNR, CDR2 FQNEAQ, per germline (reference sequence). With 6 bases clipped from V and 5 bases from J, the junction kept 6 bases outside the gene matches. The CDR3 spans 13 residues. The rearrangement links TRBV7-9 to TRBJ2-7; 8 bases agree with TRBD1. The specimen sequenced was blood. This receptor was taken from a woman at least 80 years old in good health. The CDR3 region is CASSLDRGDEQYF. The CDR3 bases are TGTGCCAGCAGTCTCGACAGGGGAGACGAGCAGTACTTC. Looking up the rest from reference TRBV7-9 and TRBJ2-7 gives the full variable domain: DTGVSQNPRHKITKRGQNVTFRCDPISEHNRLYWYRQTLGQGPEFLTYFQNEAQLEKSRLLSDRFSAERPKGSFSTLEIQRTEQGDSAMYLCASSLDRGDEQYFGPGTRLTVT.